These 25 T cell receptor beta chains originate from one sample sequenced in a study of cytomegalovirus exposure and HLA in healthy donors. This PCR relied on a set of 60 Vbeta primers and 13 Jbeta primers. Libraries were prepared by immunoSEQ multiplex PCR; TCRdb keeps only in-frame clonotypes and omits some of them. The sample consists of about 200,000 clones, 82% of them appearing once. Specimen: PBMCs. The receptors were gathered from a boy between 2 and 10 years old in good health and CMV-seronegative.

The chain uses TRBV18 and TRBJ2-3, with 14 bases lining up with TRBD2. The length of the CDR3 is 16 residues. J lost 4 bases, V lost 3 bases, and 3 bases had no gene match. Looked up from germline, CDR1 is KGHSH and CDR2 is LQKENI. The CDR3 DNA reads as TGTGCCAGCTCACCGACTAGCGGGGGGGCCGCAGATACGCAGTATTTT. Residues: CASSPTSGGAADTQYF.

To note about this clone: One end of the junction varies from germline; a read error may be responsible. The same CDR3 can be traced to other DNA sequences in this sample. The V call is TRBV9, the J call TRBJ2-1, with 9 bases fitting TRBD2. Germline CDR1 and CDR2: SGDLS and YYNGEE. The CDR3 totals 15 residues. CDR3 coding DNA: TGTGCTAGCAGCGTGGGGACTAGCCTGTACAATGAGCAGTTCTTC. Amino acids: CASSVGTSLYNEQFF.

This rearrangement joins TRBV9 to TRBJ2-5; 8 positions agree with TRBD1. Germline CDR1 SGDLS, CDR2 YYNGEE. The CDR3 is 14 residues long. With 4 bases clipped from V and 1 base from J, the junction kept 3 bases outside the gene matches. The chain's CDR3 is CASSLGTGQETQYF. The CDR3 DNA reads as TGTGCCAGCAGCCTAGGGACAGGCCAAGAGACCCAGTACTTC.

The J gene is TRBJ1-2, the V gene TRBV5-4; D is possibly TRBD1 (5 bases). This CDR3 has 13 amino acids. Germline V gene data show CDR1 as SGHNT and CDR2 as YYREEE (reference sequence). Trimming removed 9 bases from V and 2 bases from J, with 14 bases in between. CDR3 sequence reads: CATATGGNYGYTF. The CDR3 region has the DNA TGTGCCACCGCTACCGGGGGGAACTATGGCTACACCTTC.

The V gene is TRBV7-9, the J gene TRBJ1-2; perhaps TRBD1 as D (5 bases). Germline V lookup: CDR1 SEHNR, CDR2 FQNEAQ (reference sequence). The V gene lost 5 bases and the J gene lost 10 bases, with 14 bases spanning the gap. The CDR3 loop spans 12 amino acids. The CDR3 DNA follows: TGTGCCAGCAGCCCAGGGTCCCGCGACTACACCTTC. Amino acids: CASSPGSRDYTF. The whole variable domain, filled in from reference TRBV7-9 and TRBJ1-2, reads DTGVSQNPRHKITKRGQNVTFRCDPISEHNRLYWYRQTLGQGPEFLTYFQNEAQLEKSRLLSDRFSAERPKGSFSTLEIQRTEQGDSAMYLCASSPGSRDYTFGSGTRLTVV.

This chain uses TRBV27 with TRBJ2-1; TRBD2 matches 8 bases. The CDR3 is 17 amino acids. V lost 0 bases and J lost 5; bases outside the gene matches: 9. Germline V gene data show CDR1 as MNHEY and CDR2 as SMNVEV (reference sequence). The CDR3 sequence: CASSLSRFPGGDNEQFF. In nucleotides, the CDR3 is TGTGCCAGCAGTTTATCGAGGTTTCCGGGGGGGGACAATGAGCAGTTCTTC.

This clone occurred a few times. The rearrangement uses TRBV11-2 and TRBJ1-1; 8 bases agree with TRBD1. CDR1 and CDR2 (germline): SGHAT, FQNNGV. Germline trimming cut 3 bases from V and 4 bases from J; bases unmatched to any gene: 1. CDR3 length: 13 amino acids. The CDR3 region is CASSFTGGTEAFF. DNA of the CDR3: TGTGCCAGCAGCTTCACAGGGGGCACTGAAGCTTTCTTT.

The chain uses TRBV7-2 and TRBJ2-5, with 13 bases matching TRBD2. The CDR3 covers 16 residues. From germline, CDR1 is SGHTA and CDR2 FQGNSA. V shed 5 bases, J shed 4 bases, and the junction held 7 bases outside the gene matches. CDR3 sequence reads: CASSETSGGNLETQYF. Here the CDR3 DNA reads TGTGCCAGCAGCGAGACTAGCGGGGGGAACCTAGAGACCCAGTACTTC.

This clone was seen a single time. The gene calls are TRBV18 and TRBJ2-2; D may be TRBD1 (6 bases). In germline, CDR1 is KGHSH, CDR2 LQKENI. This CDR3 is 16 amino acids long. V lost 3 bases to trimming and J lost 2 bases, with 13 bases between them. The CDR3 sequence: CASSPQGLGNTGELFF. The CDR3 region has the DNA TGTGCCAGCTCACCGCAGGGGCTGGGAAACACCGGGGAGCTGTTTTTT. The full variable domain, completed using reference TRBV18 and TRBJ2-2, is NAGVMQNPRHLVRRRGQEARLRCSPMKGHSHVYWYRQLPEEGLKFMVYLQKENIIDESGMPKERFSAEFPKEGPSILRIQQVVRGDSAAYFCASSPQGLGNTGELFFGEGSRLTVL.

The chain uses TRBV5-6 and TRBJ2-6; D gene ambiguous. V dropped 3 bases and J dropped 4 bases, with 14 bases sitting between them. Looked up from germline, CDR1 is SGHDT and CDR2 is YYEEEE. CDR3 length equals 16 residues. The CDR3 coding sequence is TGTGCCAGCAGCTCCCCCCCCGTTGCGGGGGCCAACGTCCTGACTTTC. Its protein is CASSSPPVAGANVLTF.

The CDR3 sequence is CASSPDRSYEQYF. The CDR3 bases are TGTGCCAGCAGCCCCGACAGGTCCTACGAGCAGTACTTC. This rearrangement joins TRBV4-2 to TRBJ2-7; D might be TRBD1 (6 bases). The CDR3 contains 13 residues. Germline loops: CDR1 LGHNA, CDR2 YNFKEQ. V was trimmed by 4 bases and J by 1 base, leaving 8 bases between them.

The genes are TRBV9 and TRBJ2-3; no firm D call. V was cut by 0 bases and J by 2 bases, with 13 bases left in between. There are 16 residues in the CDR3. CDR1 is SGDLS, CDR2 YYNGEE, per germline. The CDR3, as DNA: TGTGCCAGCAGCGTAGATCATAGCAGATTCACAGATACGCAGTATTTT. Protein sequence: CASSVDHSRFTDTQYF.

The rearrangement joins TRBV19 to TRBJ1-2; 7 positions agree with TRBD1. J lost 7 bases, V lost 4 bases, and 12 bases had no gene match. Germline V gene lookup returns CDR1 LNHDA and CDR2 SQIVND (reference sequence). This CDR3 has 15 amino acids. The CDR3 protein is CASSTSRQGVFGYTF. The CDR3 nucleotides are TGTGCCAGTAGTACCTCCCGACAGGGTGTATTTGGCTACACCTTC.

The gene calls are TRBV11-2 and TRBJ2-7, with TRBD2 matching over 8 bases. The germline gives CDR1 SGHAT, CDR2 FQNNGV. CDR3 size: 15 residues. V lost 2 bases to trimming and J lost 4 bases; unmatched junction nucleotides: 7. DNA for the CDR3: TGTGCCAGCAGCTTACCGGGGGGGTCCGCTTACGAGCAGTACTTC. Encoded protein: CASSLPGGSAYEQYF.

The chain couples TRBV7-8 to TRBJ2-5, with a tentative D call TRBD2 (5 bases). The V gene's germline CDR1 is SGHVS and CDR2 FQNEAQ. V was pared by 3 bases and J by 11 bases, with 25 bases between. The CDR3 totals 16 residues. In nucleotides, the CDR3 is TGTGCCAGCAGCTTCAGAGGGTCTCTCTCCGATGGGATTCAGTACTTC. Protein: CASSFRGSLSDGIQYF.

As to this clone: Relative to the germline gene, one junction end is altered; a read error may explain this. The chain joins TRBV7-2 to TRBJ2-7; TRBD1 is a possible D gene (5 bases). The CDR3 runs to 12 residues. The germline V gene encodes CDR1 SGHTA and CDR2 FQGNSA. CDR3: CASSLDGALPEF. Written as DNA, the CDR3 is TGTGCCAGCAGCTTAGATGGGGCCCTGCCGGAGTTC.

The chain is built from TRBV5-6 and TRBJ2-5; no definite D call. The better agreement between TRBJ2-7 and the DNA end casts doubt on the J call. Germline V gene lookup returns CDR1 SGHDT and CDR2 YYEEEE. The CDR3 length is 12 residues. The CDR3 reads CASSLPAAEQYF. CDR3 bases: TGTGCCAGCAGCTTGCCCGCTGCCGAGCAGTACTTC.

This rearrangement joins TRBV7-2 to TRBJ2-7; the D gene is possibly TRBD2 (7 bases). The CDR3 sequence is 14 residues long. V lost 3 bases and J 4 bases, leaving 13 bases between the germline ends. Germline CDR1 and CDR2: SGHTA and FQGNSA. CDR3 sequence (DNA): TGTGCCAGCAGCTTGGGGGGGGCAGTATACGAGCAGTACTTC. This codes for CASSLGGAVYEQYF.

The chain couples TRBV19 to TRBJ1-5; D gene uncertain. Germline loops: CDR1 LNHDA, CDR2 SQIVND (reference sequence). The CDR3 is 13 residues long. Trimming took off 3 bases at V and 9 bases at J, with 12 bases between the two ends. CDR3 loop: CASSIEGSGPQHF. For the CDR3, the DNA is TGTGCCAGTAGTATTGAGGGCTCAGGGCCCCAGCATTTT.

This clone came up a few times. V is TRBV5-1 and J is TRBJ1-1; D is possibly TRBD1 (5 bases). With 2 bases removed from V and 0 bases from J, the gap between germline ends came to 11 bases. The CDR3 extends over 15 amino acids. Looked up from germline, CDR1 is SGHRS and CDR2 is YFSETQ. CDR3 residues: CASSLRTGVNTEAFF. DNA of the CDR3: TGCGCCAGCAGCTTACGTACAGGAGTGAACACTGAAGCTTTCTTT.

The chain uses TRBV11-2 and TRBJ1-2; D call uncertain. The length of the CDR3 is 12 residues. Germline lookup yields CDR1 SGHAT and CDR2 FQNNGV. V was trimmed by 4 bases and J by 3 bases, leaving 6 bases between them. DNA for the CDR3: TGTGCCAGCAGCTCCAGATACTATGGCTACACCTTC. Translated, it gives CASSSRYYGYTF.

The chain combines TRBV19 with TRBJ1-2, with 7 bases fitting TRBD1. V trimming: 6 bases; J trimming: 12 bases; junction bases outside the gene matches: 13. This CDR3 contains 13 residues. Germline loops: CDR1 LNHDA, CDR2 SQIVND (reference sequence). DNA of the CDR3: TGTGCCAGTAGCGTCAACCGACAGGGACCAAACACCTTC. This sequence encodes CASSVNRQGPNTF.

The sample holds one count of this clone. The rearrangement uses TRBV5-5 and TRBJ1-2; 11 nucleotides agree with TRBD1. The CDR3 is made up of 17 amino acids. V lost 5 bases to trimming and J lost 4 bases; unmatched junction nucleotides: 13. Germline assignment: CDR1 SGHKS and CDR2 YYEKEE (reference sequence). The CDR3 coding sequence is TGTGCCAGCAGTCTCCGGGACAGGGGGGCCCCTACCTATGGCTACACCTTC. Translation: CASSLRDRGAPTYGYTF.

The V and J genes are TRBV9 and TRBJ2-1, with 8 bases lining up with TRBD1. The CDR3 loop spans 16 amino acids. Looked up from germline, CDR1 is SGDLS and CDR2 is YYNGEE. Germline trimming cut 0 bases from V and 7 bases from J; bases unmatched to any gene: 9. The CDR3 DNA sequence: TGTGCCAGCAGCGTAGGAGGGACAGGAGGTTTTAATGAGCAGTTCTTC. Its translation is CASSVGGTGGFNEQFF.

This chain links TRBV7-2 with TRBJ2-7; D not resolved. The CDR3 contains 14 residues. V dropped 1 base and J dropped 2 bases, with 9 bases sitting between them. CDR1 and CDR2 from the germline V gene are SGHTA and FQGNSA. The CDR3, as DNA: TGTGCCAGCAGCTTAGAGCCCGGTGCCTACGAGCAGTACTTC. This translates into CASSLEPGAYEQYF.